The 12 T cell receptor beta chains below all came from one sample that was sequenced in a study of siplizumab effects on memory and regulatory T cells. Produced via immunoSEQ multiplex PCR; TCRdb's table is partial and in-frame only. The table has fewer than 70,000 clones, over 80% seen once. The specimen was Tregs sorted from blood. The receptor source for this set is a human donor in good health.

The chain uses TRBV9 and TRBJ2-1; TRBD2 agrees at 8 bases. CDR1 and CDR2 (germline): SGDLS, YYNGEE. V was clipped by 3 bases and J by 2 bases; unmatched bases: 4. There are 15 residues in the CDR3. The CDR3 sequence: CASSGGGGTYNEQFF. The DNA for the CDR3 is TGTGCCAGCAGCGGCGGCGGGGGGACCTACAATGAGCAGTTCTTC.

V is TRBV5-1 and J is TRBJ2-3; 7 bases agree with TRBD1. This CDR3 has 15 amino acids. The V segment lost 4 bases and the J segment 7 bases; nucleotides outside the gene matches: 12. Germline values: CDR1 SGHRS, CDR2 YFSETQ. The CDR3 loop reads CASSKDRVAGYTQYF. The CDR3 nucleotides read TGCGCCAGCAGCAAAGACAGGGTAGCAGGTTATACGCAGTATTTT.

The chain employs TRBV9 and TRBJ1-2; D perhaps matches TRBD1 (5 bases). V gave up 4 bases and J gave up 2 bases, with 15 bases separating them. From germline, CDR1 is SGDLS and CDR2 YYNGEE. CDR3 length: 15 residues. CDR3 sequence (DNA): TGTGCCAGCAGCCCCTGGGGGGGGACGAACTATGGCTACACCTTC. This encodes CASSPWGGTNYGYTF.

The chain is built from TRBV5-1 and TRBJ2-5; D unclear. Germline CDR1 SGHRS, CDR2 YFSETQ. This CDR3 has 15 residues. With 4 bases removed from V and 4 bases from J, the gap between germline ends came to 17 bases. CDR3 sequence (DNA): TGCGCCAGCAGCGCCGGTAGCCGGGCGCCAGAGACCCAGTACTTC. Its translation is CASSAGSRAPETQYF.

The chain recombines TRBV15 with TRBJ2-5; D uncertain. This CDR3 comprises 12 residues. V lost 0 bases to trimming and J lost 9 bases, with 8 bases between them. Germline V CDR1 and CDR2: LNHNV, YYDKDF (reference sequence). CDR3 in DNA: TGTGCCACCAGCAGAGATCACTTGGCCCAGTACTTC. This translates into CATSRDHLAQYF.

The J gene is TRBJ1-3, the V gene TRBV18; 7 positions agree with TRBD1. The V gene's germline CDR1 is KGHSH and CDR2 LQKENI. The CDR3 spans 13 residues. Trimming at V came to 5 bases and at J to 8 bases, leaving 6 bases not matched to a gene. The CDR3 spells CASSTVQGDTIYF. The CDR3 DNA sequence: TGTGCCAGCTCAACGGTGCAGGGGGACACCATATATTTT.

This clone was seen a single time. This CDR3 is CASSQDVSGSTAYNEQFF. Here the CDR3 DNA reads TGCGCCAGCAGCCAAGATGTGAGCGGGAGTACCGCCTACAATGAGCAGTTCTTC. The chain couples TRBV4-3 to TRBJ2-1; 8 nucleotides align to TRBD2. The CDR3 is made up of 18 amino acids. Germline V gene lookup returns CDR1 LGHNA and CDR2 YSLEER. J gave up 2 bases and V 0 bases, and 9 bases lay outside the gene matches.

This chain links TRBV7-2 with TRBJ2-7, with 8 nucleotides matching TRBD1. J was trimmed by 7 bases and V by 0 bases; bases with no gene match: 8. The germline CDR1 and CDR2 sequences are SGHTA and FQGNSA. CDR3 length equals 15 residues. CDR3 loop: CASSLASGTGGEQYF. CDR3 nucleotide sequence: TGTGCCAGCAGCTTAGCCTCCGGGACAGGCGGAGAGCAGTACTTC.

V is TRBV29-1 and J is TRBJ1-2; D perhaps matches TRBD1 (5 bases). V was trimmed by 5 bases and J by 4 bases, leaving 14 bases between them. Germline CDR1 SQVTM, CDR2 ANQGSEA. The length of the CDR3 is 13 residues. CDR3 in amino acids: CSVTTGLPYGYTF. Written as DNA, the CDR3 is TGCAGCGTTACAACAGGACTCCCCTATGGCTACACCTTC.

This chain's CDR3 is CASSGGPTNEQFF. CDR3 coding DNA: TGTGCCAGCAGCGGGGGACCGACCAATGAGCAGTTCTTC. This chain uses TRBV7-2 with TRBJ2-1, with D perhaps matching TRBD1 or TRBD2 (5 bases each). The CDR3 has 13 residues. Deletions cut 5 bases from V and 6 bases from J, with 11 bases between. Germline assignment: CDR1 SGHTA and CDR2 FQGNSA.

This clone was found a few times. The rearrangement joins TRBV5-4 to TRBJ1-4, with a weak D call TRBD1 (6 bases). The V end was cut by 1 base, the J end by 8 bases, with 12 bases between. The V gene's germline CDR1 is SGHNT and CDR2 YYREEE (reference sequence). The CDR3 is 14 residues long. This chain's CDR3 is CASSLRGGGEKLFF. The CDR3 bases are TGTGCCAGCAGCTTGCGAGGGGGTGGAGAAAAACTGTTTTTT.

This clone occurred once. V is TRBV6-5 and J is TRBJ2-7; the D is unclear. Per the germline V gene, CDR1 is MNHEY and CDR2 is SVGAGI. Trimming removed 5 bases at V and 3 bases at J, with 11 bases between. CDR3 length: 13 residues. The CDR3 region is CASSRARVYEQYF. The CDR3 bases are TGTGCCAGCAGTCGGGCCCGAGTCTACGAGCAGTACTTC.